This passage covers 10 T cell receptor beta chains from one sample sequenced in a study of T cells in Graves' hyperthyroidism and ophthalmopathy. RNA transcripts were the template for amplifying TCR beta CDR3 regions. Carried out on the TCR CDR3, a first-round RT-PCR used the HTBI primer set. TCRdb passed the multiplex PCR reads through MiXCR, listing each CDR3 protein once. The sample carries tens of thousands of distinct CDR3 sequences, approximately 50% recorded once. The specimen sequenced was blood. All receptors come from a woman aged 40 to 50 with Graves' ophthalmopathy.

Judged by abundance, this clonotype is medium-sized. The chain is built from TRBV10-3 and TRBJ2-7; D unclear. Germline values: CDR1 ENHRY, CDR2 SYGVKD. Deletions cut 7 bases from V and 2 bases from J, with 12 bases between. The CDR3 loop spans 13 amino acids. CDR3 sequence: CAITGRTPYEQYF. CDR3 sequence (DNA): TGTGCCATCACTGGGCGGACCCCCTACGAGCAGTACTTC.

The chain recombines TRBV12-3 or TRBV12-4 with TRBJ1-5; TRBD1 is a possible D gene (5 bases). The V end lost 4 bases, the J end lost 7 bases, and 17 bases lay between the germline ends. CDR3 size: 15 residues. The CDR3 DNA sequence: TGTGCCAGCAGTTACGAGAGGGGCTACGAGCAGCCCCAGCATTTT. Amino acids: CASSYERGYEQPQHF.

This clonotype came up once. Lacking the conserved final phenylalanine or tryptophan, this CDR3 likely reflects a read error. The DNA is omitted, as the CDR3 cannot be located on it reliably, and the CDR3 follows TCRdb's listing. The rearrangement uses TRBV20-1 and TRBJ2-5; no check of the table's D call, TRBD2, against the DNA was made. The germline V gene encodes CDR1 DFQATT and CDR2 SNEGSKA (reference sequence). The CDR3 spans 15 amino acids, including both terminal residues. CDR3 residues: CSARDRSSYGYTFGS.

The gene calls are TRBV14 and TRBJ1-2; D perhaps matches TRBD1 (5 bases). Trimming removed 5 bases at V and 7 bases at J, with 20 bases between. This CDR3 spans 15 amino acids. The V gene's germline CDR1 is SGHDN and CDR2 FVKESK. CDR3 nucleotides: TGTGCCAGCAGCGGCCCGGGAGGCAAAAGGGGTGGCTACACCTTC. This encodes CASSGPGGKRGGYTF. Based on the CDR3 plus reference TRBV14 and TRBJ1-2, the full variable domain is EAGVTQFPSHSVIEKGQTVTLRCDPISGHDNLYWYRRVMGKEIKFLLHFVKESKQDESGMPNNRFLAERTGGTYSTLKVQPAELEDSGVYFCASSGPGGKRGGYTFGSGTRLTVV.

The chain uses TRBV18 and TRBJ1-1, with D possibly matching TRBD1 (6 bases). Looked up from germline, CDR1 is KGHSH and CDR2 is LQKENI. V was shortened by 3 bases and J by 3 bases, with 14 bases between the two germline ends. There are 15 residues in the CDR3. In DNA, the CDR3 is TGTGCCAGCTCACCCCCCAGCCGACAGGACACTGAAGCTTTCTTT. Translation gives CASSPPSRQDTEAFF.

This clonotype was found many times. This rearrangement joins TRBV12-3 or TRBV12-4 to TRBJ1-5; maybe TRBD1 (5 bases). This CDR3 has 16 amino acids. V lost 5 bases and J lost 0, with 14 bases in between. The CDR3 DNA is TGTGCCAGCAGTCGGGGCGAAACTTATAGCAATCAGCCCCAGCATTTT. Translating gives CASSRGETYSNQPQHF.

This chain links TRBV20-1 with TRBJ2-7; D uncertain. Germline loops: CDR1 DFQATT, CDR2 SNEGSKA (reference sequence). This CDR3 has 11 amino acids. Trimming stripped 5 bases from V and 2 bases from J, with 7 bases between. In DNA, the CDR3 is TGCAGTGCTCCTCGTACCTACGAGCAGTACTTC. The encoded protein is CSAPRTYEQYF.

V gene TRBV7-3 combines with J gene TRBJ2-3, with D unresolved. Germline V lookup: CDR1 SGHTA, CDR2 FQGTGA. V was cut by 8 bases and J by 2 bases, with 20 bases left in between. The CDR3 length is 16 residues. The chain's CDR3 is CASCDSVARNTDTQYF. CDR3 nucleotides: TGTGCCAGCTGCGACTCCGTGGCCCGTAACACAGATACGCAGTATTTT.

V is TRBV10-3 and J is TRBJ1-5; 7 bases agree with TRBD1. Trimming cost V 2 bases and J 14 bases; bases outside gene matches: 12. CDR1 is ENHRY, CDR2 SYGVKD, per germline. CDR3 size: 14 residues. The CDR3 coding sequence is TGTGCCATCAGTGAGACTAGCGGGACAGCCTACGAGCATTTT. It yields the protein CAISETSGTAYEHF.

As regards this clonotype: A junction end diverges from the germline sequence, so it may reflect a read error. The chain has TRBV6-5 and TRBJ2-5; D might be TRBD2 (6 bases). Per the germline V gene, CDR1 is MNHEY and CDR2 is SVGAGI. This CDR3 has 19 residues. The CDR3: CASSYWRVAGGLGGETPYF. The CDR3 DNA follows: TGTGCCAGCAGTTACTGGCGAGTTGCTGGGGGATTGGGAGGAGAGACCCCGTACTTC.